Each of the 24 T cell receptor beta chains below was sequenced from the same sample in a study of PD-1 blockade in mismatch repair-deficient tumors. Generated by immunoSEQ multiplex PCR, the TCRdb table keeps only in-frame clones and is missing some. The table includes 60,000 to 75,000 clones, about nine tenths detected once. The sample in question was peripheral blood, obtained 52 weeks after starting pembrolizumab. Receptor source: an adult with mismatch repair-deficient cancer.

This clone was picked up one time. The V and J genes are TRBV5-4 and TRBJ2-5; TRBD1 matches at 7 bases. The trim removed 0 bases at V and 5 bases at J, leaving 10 bases unmatched. CDR1 and CDR2 (germline): SGHNT, YYREEE (reference sequence). There are 16 residues in the CDR3. The CDR3 sequence is CASSLERGGAGETQYF. CDR3 DNA: TGTGCCAGCAGCTTGGAGAGAGGGGGCGCTGGGGAGACCCAGTACTTC.

This sequence joins TRBV6-1 and TRBJ2-3, with 10 bases lining up with TRBD1. The germline gives CDR1 MNHNS, CDR2 SASEGT. Germline trimming cut 6 bases from V and 4 bases from J; bases unmatched to any gene: 4. The CDR3 length is 14 residues. This chain's CDR3 is CASRPDRGADTQYF. Written as DNA, the CDR3 is TGTGCCAGCAGACCGGACAGGGGGGCAGATACGCAGTATTTT.

J is TRBJ2-7 and V is TRBV6-1, with D possibly matching TRBD1 (5 bases). Trimming removed 8 bases at V and 1 base at J, with 12 bases between. This CDR3 contains 13 residues. In germline, CDR1 is MNHNS, CDR2 SASEGT. As DNA, the CDR3 is TGTGCCAGCTGGGGCACCGCATCCTACGAGCAGTACTTC. It yields the protein CASWGTASYEQYF.

This chain connects TRBV19 to TRBJ1-5; 9 positions match TRBD1. This CDR3 has 16 residues. Trimming removed 3 bases from V and 1 base from J; junction bases left unmatched: 4. CDR1 is LNHDA and CDR2 is SQIVND in the germline V gene (reference sequence). The CDR3 protein is CASSIRGQGSNQPQHF. CDR3 sequence (DNA): TGTGCCAGTAGTATCAGGGGACAGGGAAGCAATCAGCCCCAGCATTTT. The variable domain in full, with the rest retrieved from reference TRBV19 and TRBJ1-5, is DGGITQSPKYLFRKEGQNVTLSCEQNLNHDAMYWYRQDPGQGLRLIYYSQIVNDFQKGDIAEGYSVSREKKESFPLTVTSAQKNPTAFYLCASSIRGQGSNQPQHFGDGTRLSIL.

This CDR3 reads CASRSTGAGETQYF. CDR3 nucleotide sequence: TGTGCCAGCAGGTCCACAGGGGCCGGAGAGACCCAGTACTTC. The chain uses TRBV11-3 and TRBJ2-5; 7 bases map to TRBD1. Germline values: CDR1 SGHNT, CDR2 YENEEA. After removal of 6 bases from V and 4 bases from J, the junction contained 8 bases not matched to a gene. The CDR3 covers 14 residues.

CDR3 sequence reads: CASSLASRGYAKNIQYF. The CDR3 bases are TGTGCCAGCAGCTTAGCTTCCAGGGGATACGCCAAAAACATTCAGTACTTC. This sequence joins TRBV11-3 and TRBJ2-4, with a weak D call TRBD1 (6 bases). There are 17 residues in the CDR3. V dropped 1 base and J dropped 1 base, with 14 bases sitting between them. Germline CDR1 is SGHNT and CDR2 is YENEEA.

V and J are TRBV5-5 and TRBJ1-2, with D unclear. With 0 bases removed from V and 4 bases from J, the gap between germline ends came to 10 bases. The CDR3 is made up of 14 amino acids. The V gene's germline CDR1 is SGHKS and CDR2 YYEKEE (reference sequence). CDR3 in DNA: TGTGCCAGCAGCTTGGCCAAAGGAGGCTATGGCTACACCTTC. Translating gives CASSLAKGGYGYTF.

This chain connects TRBV15 to TRBJ2-7; D is unresolved. V lost 8 bases and J lost 2, with 22 bases in between. The length of the CDR3 is 16 residues. The germline V gene has CDR1 LNHNV and CDR2 YYDKDF (reference sequence). Written as DNA, the CDR3 is TGTGCCACCGGACCCAACCGTTGGACCTCAACCTACGAGCAGTACTTC. Translation gives CATGPNRWTSTYEQYF.

Here the CDR3 reads CASSQSDLGRQISYEQYF. For the CDR3, the DNA is TGCGCCAGCAGCCAATCTGACCTTGGACGACAGATCTCCTACGAGCAGTACTTC. V and J are TRBV4-1 and TRBJ2-7, with D possibly being TRBD1 (5 bases). V lost 2 bases and J lost 0, with 20 bases in between. The CDR3 is 18 residues long. The germline CDR1 and CDR2 sequences are MGHRA and YSYEKL.

J is TRBJ1-5 and V is TRBV19; D is possibly TRBD1 (6 bases). In germline, CDR1 is LNHDA, CDR2 SQIVND (reference sequence). This CDR3 region has 15 residues. V dropped 4 bases and J dropped 4 bases, with 14 bases sitting between them. In DNA, the CDR3 is TGTGCCAGTAGTACCGGGGGCGTAGGGAATCAGCCCCAGCATTTT. Amino acid sequence: CASSTGGVGNQPQHF.

This clone is a singleton in its sample. The chain links TRBV6-5 to TRBJ2-7; 8 bases line up with TRBD1. CDR3 size: 16 residues. The V gene end was trimmed by 0 bases and the J gene end by 4 bases; junction bases not matched to a gene: 8. The germline V gene has CDR1 MNHEY and CDR2 SVGAGI. The CDR3 protein is CASSYSLARGPYEQYF. CDR3 DNA: TGTGCCAGCAGTTACTCACTGGCCAGGGGGCCATACGAGCAGTACTTC.

The rearrangement links TRBV28 to TRBJ2-6, with no clear D. This CDR3 contains 15 residues. V lost 5 bases and J lost 0, with 8 bases in between. The germline V gene has CDR1 MDHEN and CDR2 SYDVKM. CDR3 bases: TGTGCCAGCAGTCCGGATTTCTCTGGGGCCAACGTCCTGACTTTC. Encoded protein: CASSPDFSGANVLTF.

The chain combines TRBV7-9 with TRBJ2-7; 8 nucleotides line up with TRBD2. The germline V gene has CDR1 SEHNR and CDR2 FQNEAQ (reference sequence). V was pared by 3 bases and J by 7 bases, with 8 bases of the junction left unmatched. The CDR3 contains 14 residues. CDR3 nucleotides: TGTGCCAGCAGCTTGCGCGGGAGGTTGGGGGAGCAGTACTTC. Its protein product is CASSLRGRLGEQYF.

The chain is built from TRBV6-5 and TRBJ2-7; no firm D call. Germline CDR1 is MNHEY and CDR2 is SVGAGI. This CDR3 spans 12 amino acids. Trimming took 7 bases from V and 3 from J, leaving 10 bases between them. The CDR3 sequence: CASTERVYEQYF. Here the CDR3 DNA reads TGTGCCAGCACTGAAAGGGTCTACGAGCAGTACTTC.

V is TRBV5-6 and J is TRBJ2-7; 7 bases agree with TRBD2. The germline V gene has CDR1 SGHDT and CDR2 YYEEEE. The CDR3 consists of 17 residues. After removal of 4 bases from V and 2 bases from J, the junction contained 15 bases not matched to a gene. The CDR3 sequence is CASSPEPGTTNPYEQYF. The CDR3 DNA follows: TGTGCCAGCAGCCCTGAACCAGGGACTACCAACCCCTACGAGCAGTACTTC.

The chain has TRBV4-1 and TRBJ1-1; D gene uncertain. This CDR3 comprises 15 residues. V dropped 2 bases and J dropped 5 bases, with 15 bases sitting between them. From germline, CDR1 is MGHRA and CDR2 YSYEKL. CDR3 DNA sequence: TGCGCCAGCAGCCAATTTCCGGGAAAGAGGACTGAAGCTTTCTTT. Translation gives CASSQFPGKRTEAFF.

This chain joins TRBV9 and TRBJ2-7; 14 nucleotides match TRBD2. CDR3 length equals 16 residues. Per the germline V gene, CDR1 is SGDLS and CDR2 is YYNGEE. V was pared by 4 bases and J by 6 bases, with 9 bases of the junction left unmatched. In nucleotides, the CDR3 is TGTGCCAGCAGCAAAGGACTAGCGGGAGGATCGCCCGAGCAGTACTTC. This translates into CASSKGLAGGSPEQYF.

The chain carries TRBV28 and TRBJ1-2; 8 bases are a match to TRBD1. The CDR3 spans 15 residues. CDR1 and CDR2 (germline): MDHEN, SYDVKM. V was pared by 4 bases and J by 7 bases, with 11 bases of the junction left unmatched. CDR3 sequence (DNA): TGTGCCAGCAGTTCGCCGACCGACAGGGGAGGTGGCTACACCTTC. Translating it yields CASSSPTDRGGGYTF.

The rearrangement links TRBV4-1 to TRBJ2-7; D unclear. Germline-derived CDR1 and CDR2 are MGHRA and YSYEKL. The CDR3 consists of 15 residues. Between the trimmed V and J ends, which lost 1 base and 2 bases, there was a span of 12 bases. The CDR3, as DNA: TGCGCCAGCAGCCAAGGTCCGATGTCCCCCTACGAGCAGTACTTC. Amino acids: CASSQGPMSPYEQYF.

The genes are TRBV19 and TRBJ1-1, with 11 bases matching TRBD1. Germline CDR1 reads LNHDA; CDR2 reads SQIVND (reference sequence). V lost 4 bases to trimming and J lost 4 bases; unmatched junction nucleotides: 5. The CDR3 spans 15 residues. Here the CDR3 DNA reads TGTGCCAGTAGTACGACCGGGACAGGGGGCACTGAAGCTTTCTTT. Translated: CASSTTGTGGTEAFF.

This chain uses TRBV7-9 with TRBJ2-7; D gene ambiguous. This CDR3 comprises 14 residues. Trimming removed 0 bases from V and 5 bases from J, with 11 bases in between. Germline V gene data show CDR1 as SEHNR and CDR2 as FQNEAQ (reference sequence). The CDR3 sequence: CASSLAALTDEQYF. The CDR3, as DNA: TGTGCCAGCAGCTTAGCGGCCCTAACTGACGAGCAGTACTTC.

V and J are TRBV2 and TRBJ2-5; the D gene is possibly TRBD2 (6 bases). Germline CDR1 SNHLY, CDR2 FYNNEI. Deletions cut 8 bases from V and 0 bases from J, with 22 bases between. CDR3 length: 17 residues. The CDR3 region is CASVLLGNRDYQETQYF. In DNA, the CDR3 is TGTGCCAGCGTTTTACTTGGGAACCGGGACTACCAAGAGACCCAGTACTTC.

V usage is TRBV7-2 and J usage is TRBJ2-1; D tentatively reads TRBD1 or TRBD2 (6 bases each). Trimming removed 2 bases at V and 0 bases at J, with 17 bases between. The V gene's germline CDR1 is SGHTA and CDR2 FQGNSA. The CDR3 totals 18 residues. DNA for the CDR3: TGTGCCAGCAGCTTAATCCGGAGGGGGGTGAGCTCCTACAATGAGCAGTTCTTC. Translated, it gives CASSLIRRGVSSYNEQFF.

This clone was recorded only once. This sequence joins TRBV19 and TRBJ1-5; D gene unclear. The CDR3 covers 13 residues. The germline V gene encodes CDR1 LNHDA and CDR2 SQIVND (reference sequence). Trimming left V 9 bases short and J 1 base short, with 10 bases between. The CDR3 DNA reads as TGTGCCAGCCTTGGACGGAGCAATCAGCCCCAGCATTTT. Protein product: CASLGRSNQPQHF.